These 9 T cell receptor beta chains share one sample of origin, sequenced in a study of post-analysis software for immune sequencing data. General study points: TRBV segments more frequent in patients than in controls numbered about 5 and included TRBV5-6, TRBV5-1 and TRBV20-1.

Antigens of these TCRs are unknown. TCR beta cDNA libraries had unique molecular identifiers. TCRdb fed the PCR reads into MiXCR, producing one record per CDR3 protein. Of 820,000 or so distinct CDR3 sequences listed, approximately 50% are singletons. Sequenced: blood. These receptors were collected from a girl aged 5 to 17 with multiple sclerosis.

The chain couples TRBV5-1 to TRBJ1-4, with D hard to call. V lost 4 bases, J lost 4 bases, and 17 bases lay in between. From germline, CDR1 is SGHRS and CDR2 YFSETQ. The CDR3 has 16 residues. Here the CDR3 reads CASSDPPGGGNEKLFF. The CDR3 DNA reads as TGCGCCAGCAGCGACCCACCCGGTGGTGGTAATGAAAAACTGTTTTTT.

V usage is TRBV27 and J usage is TRBJ2-2; D possibly matches TRBD1 or TRBD2 (5 bases each). Deletions cut 6 bases from V and 7 bases from J, with 21 bases between. This CDR3 is 16 amino acids long. CDR1 MNHEY and CDR2 SMNVEV come from the germline V gene (reference sequence). The CDR3 protein is CASSPGWESYYGELFF. CDR3 sequence (DNA): TGTGCCAGCAGCCCAGGGTGGGAGTCCTATTACGGGGAGCTGTTTTTT.

V gene TRBV15 combines with J gene TRBJ2-7; 7 bases match TRBD1. The length of the CDR3 is 14 residues. Unmatched junction bases numbered 7, after V lost 3 bases and J lost 5 bases. The germline gives CDR1 LNHNV, CDR2 YYDKDF (reference sequence). The CDR3 reads CATSRRQGKHEQYF. The CDR3 DNA reads as TGTGCCACCAGCAGGAGACAGGGAAAGCACGAGCAGTACTTC.

The CDR3 nucleotides read TGTGCCAGCAGCCAAGCCCCCTCGAGCGGGAGCTCCTACGAGCAGTACTTC. It yields the protein CASSQAPSSGSSYEQYF. The V call is TRBV4-2, the J call TRBJ2-7, with 8 bases that match TRBD2. Losses at the gene ends were 1 base for V and 0 bases for J; bases not matched to a gene: 8. This CDR3 has 17 residues. Per the germline V gene, CDR1 is LGHNA and CDR2 is YNFKEQ.

The chain is built from TRBV12-3 or TRBV12-4 and TRBJ2-7; no firm D call. V was cut by 6 bases and J by 5 bases, with 17 bases left in between. The CDR3 spans 14 residues. In nucleotides, the CDR3 is TGTGCCAGCAGCCCTGCCCAGTGGGGTAACGAGCAGTACTTC. As protein: CASSPAQWGNEQYF.

This chain joins TRBV5-1 and TRBJ2-7; 10 nucleotides agree with TRBD1. The CDR3 runs 17 residues. V trimming: 2 bases; J trimming: 1 base; junction bases outside the gene matches: 9. From germline, CDR1 is SGHRS and CDR2 YFSETQ. The CDR3 nucleotides read TGCGCCAGCAGCTTATTTAGACAGGGGGCAATATCCTACGAGCAGTACTTC. Protein sequence: CASSLFRQGAISYEQYF.

This clonotype was seen more than once but under ten times. The V call is TRBV3-1, the J call TRBJ2-7, with TRBD2 matching over 11 bases. Trimming removed 3 bases from V and 3 bases from J; junction bases left unmatched: 4. This CDR3 has 15 amino acids. CDR1 is LGHDT and CDR2 is YNNKEL in the germline V gene (reference sequence). The CDR3 DNA is TGTGCCAGCAGCCATGAGGGACTAGCGGTCTACGAGCAGTACTTC. It is translated as CASSHEGLAVYEQYF.

This chain joins TRBV18 and TRBJ1-5; TRBD1 matches 9 bases. Trimming removed 0 bases from V and 6 bases from J; junction bases left unmatched: 18. Germline V gene data show CDR1 as KGHSH and CDR2 as LQKENI. This CDR3 region has 20 residues. CDR3 nucleotide sequence: TGTGCCAGCTCACCACCGGGTATTAAGGGGACAGGGAGATTAATTCAGCCCCAGCATTTT. Translation: CASSPPGIKGTGRLIQPQHF.

The chain has TRBV6-6 and TRBJ1-4; 9 bases line up with TRBD1. This CDR3 contains 14 residues. Per the germline V gene, CDR1 is MNHNY and CDR2 is SVGAGI (reference sequence). V lost 5 bases and J lost 8; bases outside the gene matches: 6. In DNA, the CDR3 is TGTGCCAGCAGTCCCGGACAGGGGAGGGAAAAACTGTTTTTT. The encoded protein is CASSPGQGREKLFF.